This record looks at one T cell receptor beta chain sequence and its context. Antigen: not known. The source of the sample is a study of cytomegalovirus exposure and HLA in healthy donors. Study-wide results and limits: A few of the chains that were CMV-associated were confirmed in vitro to be specific for CMV antigens. Researchers had no immune exposure information except CMV serostatus available.

The PCR had 60 Vbeta and 13 Jbeta primers. Sequencing used immunoSEQ multiplex PCR; TCRdb keeps in-frame clones, though not all of them. The profile shows about 200,000 clones, 80% to 90% of them singletons. This clonotype was sampled from a man aged 30-40 years in good health and CMV-seronegative. The specimen sequenced was PBMCs.

CDR3 DNA: TGTGCCAGCAGCATCCACAGGGGGCGGGAGACCCAGTACTTC. Translation gives CASSIHRGRETQYF. The chain joins TRBV21-1 to TRBJ2-5; the table assigns TRBD1, which was not confirmed against the DNA. TRBV21-1 is assigned pseudogene status. The CDR3 runs to 14 residues.